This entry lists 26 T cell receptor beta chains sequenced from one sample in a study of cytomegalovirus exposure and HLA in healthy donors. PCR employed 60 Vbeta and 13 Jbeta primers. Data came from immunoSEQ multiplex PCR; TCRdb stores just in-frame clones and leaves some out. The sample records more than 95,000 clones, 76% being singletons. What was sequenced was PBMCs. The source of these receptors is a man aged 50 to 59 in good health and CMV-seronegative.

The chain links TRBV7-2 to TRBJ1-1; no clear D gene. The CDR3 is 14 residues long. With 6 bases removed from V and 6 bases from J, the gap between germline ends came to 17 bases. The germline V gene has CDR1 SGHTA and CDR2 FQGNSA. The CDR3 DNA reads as TGTGCCAGCAGTTTGGGCCTTGGAGGTCCTGAAGCTTTCTTT. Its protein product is CASSLGLGGPEAFF.

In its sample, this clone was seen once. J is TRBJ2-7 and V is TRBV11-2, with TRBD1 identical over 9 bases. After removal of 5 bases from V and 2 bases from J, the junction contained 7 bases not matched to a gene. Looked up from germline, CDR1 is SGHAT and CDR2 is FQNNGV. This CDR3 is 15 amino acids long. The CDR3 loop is CASSPGRDRAYEQYV. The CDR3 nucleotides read TGTGCCAGCAGCCCCGGCCGGGACAGGGCCTACGAGCAGTACGTC.

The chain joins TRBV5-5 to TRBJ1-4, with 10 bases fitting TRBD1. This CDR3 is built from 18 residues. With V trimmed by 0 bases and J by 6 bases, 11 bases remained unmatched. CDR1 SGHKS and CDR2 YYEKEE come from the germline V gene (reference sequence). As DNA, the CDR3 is TGTGCCAGCAGCTTGGCCGCGACAGGGGGCGGGTTTGATGAAAAACTGTTTTTT. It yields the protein CASSLAATGGGFDEKLFF.

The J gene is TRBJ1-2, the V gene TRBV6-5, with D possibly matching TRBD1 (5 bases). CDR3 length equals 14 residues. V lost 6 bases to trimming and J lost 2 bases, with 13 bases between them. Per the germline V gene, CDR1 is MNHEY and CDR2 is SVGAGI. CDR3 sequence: CASRDRQINYGYTF. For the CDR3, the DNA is TGTGCCAGCAGGGATAGACAGATAAACTATGGCTACACCTTC.

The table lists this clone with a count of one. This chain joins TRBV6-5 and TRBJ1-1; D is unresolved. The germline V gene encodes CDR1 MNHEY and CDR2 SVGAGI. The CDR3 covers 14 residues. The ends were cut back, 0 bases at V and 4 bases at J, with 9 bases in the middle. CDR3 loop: CASSYSRASTEAFF. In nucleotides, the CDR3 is TGTGCCAGCAGTTACTCGCGGGCGAGCACTGAAGCTTTCTTT.

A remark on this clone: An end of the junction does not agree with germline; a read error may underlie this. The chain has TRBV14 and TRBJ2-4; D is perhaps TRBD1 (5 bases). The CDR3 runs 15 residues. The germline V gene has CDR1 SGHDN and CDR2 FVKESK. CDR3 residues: CASSHSMTAQNIQYF. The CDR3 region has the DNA TGTGCCAGCAGCCACTCGATGACAGCCCAAAACATTCAGTACTTC.

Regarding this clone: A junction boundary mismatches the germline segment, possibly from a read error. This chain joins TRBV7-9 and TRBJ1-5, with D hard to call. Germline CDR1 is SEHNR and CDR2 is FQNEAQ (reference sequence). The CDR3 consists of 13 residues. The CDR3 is CSSSPTVNQPQHF. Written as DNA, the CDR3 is TGTTCCAGCAGCCCAACAGTCAATCAGCCCCAGCATTTT.

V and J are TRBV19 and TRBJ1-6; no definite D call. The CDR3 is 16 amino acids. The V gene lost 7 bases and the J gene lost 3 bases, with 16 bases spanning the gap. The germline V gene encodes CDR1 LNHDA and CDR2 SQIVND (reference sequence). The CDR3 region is CASNSPPGSYNSPLHF. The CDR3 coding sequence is TGTGCCAGTAATTCCCCCCCGGGAAGCTATAATTCACCCCTCCACTTT.

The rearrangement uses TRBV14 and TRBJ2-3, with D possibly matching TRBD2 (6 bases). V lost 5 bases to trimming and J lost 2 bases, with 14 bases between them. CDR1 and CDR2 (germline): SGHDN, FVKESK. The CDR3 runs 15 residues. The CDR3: CASSGGKLATDTQYF. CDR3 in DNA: TGTGCCAGCAGCGGGGGGAAACTTGCCACAGATACGCAGTATTTT.

In DNA, the CDR3 is TGTGCCAGCAGCTTAGGACTTAACAATGAGCAGTTCTTC. Translating gives CASSLGLNNEQFF. This chain links TRBV7-3 with TRBJ2-1, with a tentative D call TRBD2 (5 bases). In germline, CDR1 is SGHTA, CDR2 FQGTGA. Trimming pared 2 bases from V and 5 bases from J, leaving 7 bases between. This CDR3 has 13 amino acids. The full variable domain, completed using reference TRBV7-3 and TRBJ2-1, is GAGVSQTPSNKVTEKGKYVELRCDPISGHTALYWYRQSLGQGPEFLIYFQGTGAADDSGLPNDRFFAVRPEGSVSTLKIQRTERGDSAVYLCASSLGLNNEQFFGPGTRLTVL.

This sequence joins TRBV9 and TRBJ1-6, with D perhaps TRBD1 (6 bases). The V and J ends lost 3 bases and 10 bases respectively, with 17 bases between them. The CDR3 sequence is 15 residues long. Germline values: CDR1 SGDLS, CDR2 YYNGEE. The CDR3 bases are TGTGCCAGCAGCGGCCAGGGGTTTTCTTGGTCACCCCTCCACTTT. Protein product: CASSGQGFSWSPLHF.

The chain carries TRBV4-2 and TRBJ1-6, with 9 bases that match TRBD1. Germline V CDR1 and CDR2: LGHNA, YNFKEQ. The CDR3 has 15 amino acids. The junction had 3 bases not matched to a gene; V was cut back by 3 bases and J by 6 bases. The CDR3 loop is CASSQGTGINSPLHF. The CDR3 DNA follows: TGTGCCAGCAGCCAGGGGACAGGGATTAATTCACCCCTCCACTTT.

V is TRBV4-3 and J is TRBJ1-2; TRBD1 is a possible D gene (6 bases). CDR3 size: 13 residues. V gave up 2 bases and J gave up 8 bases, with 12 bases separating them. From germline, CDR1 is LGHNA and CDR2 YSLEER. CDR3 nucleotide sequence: TGCGCCAGCAGCCAAAACAGGGCAGAGGGCTACACCTTC. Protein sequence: CASSQNRAEGYTF.

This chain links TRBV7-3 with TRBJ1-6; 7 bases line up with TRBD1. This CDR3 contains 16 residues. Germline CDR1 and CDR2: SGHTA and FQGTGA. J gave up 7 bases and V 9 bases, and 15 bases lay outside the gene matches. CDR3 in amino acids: CASLLRGGQRNSPLHF. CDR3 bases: TGTGCCAGTTTACTCCGGGGGGGACAGAGAAATTCACCCCTCCACTTT.

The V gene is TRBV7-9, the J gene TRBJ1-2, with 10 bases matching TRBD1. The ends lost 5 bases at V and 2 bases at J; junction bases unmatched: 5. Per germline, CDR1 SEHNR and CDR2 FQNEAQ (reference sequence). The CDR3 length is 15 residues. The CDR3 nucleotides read TGTGCCAGCAGCGAGACAGGGGGCGGGAACTATGGCTACACCTTC. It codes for CASSETGGGNYGYTF.

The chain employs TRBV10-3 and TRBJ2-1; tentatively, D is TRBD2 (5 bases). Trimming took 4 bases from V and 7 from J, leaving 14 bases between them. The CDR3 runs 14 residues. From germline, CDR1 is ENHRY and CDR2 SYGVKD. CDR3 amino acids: CAISAPGSENEQFF. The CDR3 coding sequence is TGTGCCATCAGTGCCCCGGGATCCGAGAATGAGCAGTTCTTC.

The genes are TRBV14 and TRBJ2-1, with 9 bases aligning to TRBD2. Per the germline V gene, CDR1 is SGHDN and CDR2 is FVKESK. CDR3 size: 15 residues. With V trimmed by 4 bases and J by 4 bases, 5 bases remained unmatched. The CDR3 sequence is CASSPIAGAYNEQFF. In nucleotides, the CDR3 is TGTGCCAGCAGCCCCATAGCGGGGGCTTACAATGAGCAGTTCTTC.

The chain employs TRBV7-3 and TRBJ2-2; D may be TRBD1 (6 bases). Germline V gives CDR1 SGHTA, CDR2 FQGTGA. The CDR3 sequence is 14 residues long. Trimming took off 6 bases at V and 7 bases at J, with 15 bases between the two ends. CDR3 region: CASRPNRDGGELFF. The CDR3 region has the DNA TGTGCCAGCAGACCGAACAGGGACGGCGGGGAGCTGTTTTTT.

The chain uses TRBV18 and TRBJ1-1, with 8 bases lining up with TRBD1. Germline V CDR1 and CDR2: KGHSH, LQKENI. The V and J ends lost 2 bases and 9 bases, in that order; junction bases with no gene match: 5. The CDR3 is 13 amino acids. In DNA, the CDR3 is TGTGCCAGCTCACCAGAGAACAGGGGGAAAGCTTTCTTT. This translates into CASSPENRGKAFF.

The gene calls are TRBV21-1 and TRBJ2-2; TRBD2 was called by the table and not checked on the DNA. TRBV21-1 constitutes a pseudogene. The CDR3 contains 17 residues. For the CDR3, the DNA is TGTGCCAGCAGCCCTCTAGCGGGGGGGCTTGACACCGGGGAGCTGTTTTTT. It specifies CASSPLAGGLDTGELFF.

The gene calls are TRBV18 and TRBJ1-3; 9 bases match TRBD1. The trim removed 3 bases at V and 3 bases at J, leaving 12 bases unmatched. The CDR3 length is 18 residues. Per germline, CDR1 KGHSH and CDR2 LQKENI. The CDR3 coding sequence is TGTGCCAGCTCACCCACGGACAGGGGCACCTTGGGTGGAAACACCATATATTTT. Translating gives CASSPTDRGTLGGNTIYF.

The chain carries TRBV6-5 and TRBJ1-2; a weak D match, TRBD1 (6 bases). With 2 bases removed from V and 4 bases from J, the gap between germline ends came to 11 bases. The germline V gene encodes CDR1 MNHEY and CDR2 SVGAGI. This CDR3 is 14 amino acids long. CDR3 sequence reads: CASSYARGAYGYTF. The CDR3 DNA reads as TGTGCCAGCAGTTACGCCAGGGGAGCCTATGGCTACACCTTC.

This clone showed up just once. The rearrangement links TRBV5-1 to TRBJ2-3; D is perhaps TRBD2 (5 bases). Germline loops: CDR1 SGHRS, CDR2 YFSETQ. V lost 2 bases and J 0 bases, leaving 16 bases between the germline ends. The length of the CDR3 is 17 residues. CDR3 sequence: CASSLNPGFSSTDTQYF. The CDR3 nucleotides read TGCGCCAGCAGCTTAAACCCGGGATTTTCTAGCACAGATACGCAGTATTTT.

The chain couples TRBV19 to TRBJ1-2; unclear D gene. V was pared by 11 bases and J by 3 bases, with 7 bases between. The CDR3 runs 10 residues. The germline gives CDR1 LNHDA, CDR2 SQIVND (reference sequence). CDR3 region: CAGRHYGYTF. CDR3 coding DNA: TGTGCCGGGCGTCACTATGGCTACACCTTC.

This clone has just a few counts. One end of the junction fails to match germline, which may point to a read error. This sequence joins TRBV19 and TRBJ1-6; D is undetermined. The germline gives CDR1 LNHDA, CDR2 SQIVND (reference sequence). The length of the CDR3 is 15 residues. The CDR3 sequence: CASSTAAIGNSPLLF. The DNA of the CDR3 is TGTGCCAGTAGTACAGCGGCCATTGGCAATTCACCCCTCCTCTTT.

CDR3 bases: TGTGCCAGCAGCTTAACAGCGGGGCAGACCGGGGAGCTGTTTTTT. The encoded protein is CASSLTAGQTGELFF. The rearrangement links TRBV7-2 to TRBJ2-2; 7 bases match TRBD2. The CDR3 totals 15 residues. Per germline, CDR1 SGHTA and CDR2 FQGNSA. The trim removed 2 bases at V and 5 bases at J, leaving 5 bases unmatched.